This record looks at one T cell receptor (beta chain) sequence and its context. Its antigen is undetermined. The record originates from a study of blood T cells in healthy people across ages. Combining a sample-barcoded 5' primer with a J-beta primer mix, a second PCR ran for 7 to 11 cycles. One entry per CDR3 protein, called by TCRdb with MiXCR from the 5' RACE reads. The sample carries 890,000 or so distinct CDR3 sequences, around 68% recorded once. Study-wide points: Higher diversity, along with more naive CD4+ cells, distinguished long-lived donors from aged donors.

V lost 4 bases and J 4 bases, leaving 11 bases between the germline ends. The CDR3 sequence is 13 residues long. Per the germline V gene, CDR1 is SQVTM and CDR2 is ANQGSEA. The sample was blood. The chain couples TRBV29-1 to TRBJ1-5; D may be TRBD1 (6 bases). This TCR derives from a man aged 25-45 years in good health. The CDR3 here is CSVVQGRNQPQHF. CDR3 sequence (DNA): TGCAGCGTTGTACAGGGACGGAATCAGCCCCAGCATTTT.